This T cell receptor beta chain was identified in a study of early T cells in non-severe SARS-CoV-2 infection. Study background: Sequencing of unsorted whole blood was done on bulk RNA, leaving chains unpaired.

Individual cDNA molecules were tagged with unique molecular identifiers. TCRdb processed the 5' RACE reads anew with MiXCR; each CDR3 protein has one entry. Of around 100,000 distinct CDR3 sequences listed, around 13% were seen once; the top ten hold 6.2%. Study-level results: The VDJdb matching leaned toward anti-spike CD8 responses and overlooked private and CD4 specificities.

This clonotype was observed at least ten times. What it binds is unknown. Trimming cost V 4 bases and J 4 bases, with 14 bases left between them. Germline CDR1 and CDR2: SGHAT and FQNNGV. The CDR3 has 14 amino acids. The sequence was collected from an adult who was a healthcare worker with PCR-confirmed SARS-CoV-2 infection or an uninfected control (not recorded which). The sample taken for sequencing was whole blood. The V call is TRBV11-2, the J call TRBJ2-7, with D perhaps matching TRBD1 (6 bases). The CDR3 here is CASSSLGAVYEQYF. CDR3 DNA sequence: TGTGCCAGCAGCTCACTGGGGGCAGTATACGAGCAGTACTTC.